A single sample is the source of the 32 T cell receptor beta chains below, sequenced in a study of kidney transplant recipient with SARS-CoV-2 infection. Using its own MiXCR run on the reads, TCRdb lists one record per CDR3 protein. The table includes roughly 230,000 distinct CDR3 sequences, about 30% detected once. The material was a blood sample, obtained at baseline and between days 110 and 120 from a kidney transplant recipient. The origin of the receptors is a male patient aged 25 to 39 who had COVID-19 and was a kidney transplant recipient. Some T cells here may be from the graft donor.

This clonotype was observed many times. The chain has TRBV19 and TRBJ2-2, with D perhaps TRBD1 (5 bases). Germline CDR1 reads LNHDA; CDR2 reads SQIVND (reference sequence). V was cut by 6 bases and J by 5 bases, with 13 bases left in between. The CDR3 loop spans 14 amino acids. The CDR3, as DNA: TGTGCCAGTAGCCTGGGGCCCGAGACCGGGGAGCTGTTTTTT. Translation: CASSLGPETGELFF.

About this clonotype itself: This clone may be a read error of a much larger clone one base away. V is TRBV12-5 and J is TRBJ2-5; possibly TRBD1 for D (5 bases). Trimming took 8 bases from V and 5 from J, leaving 18 bases between them. The CDR3 runs to 14 residues. Germline loops: CDR1 LGHNT, CDR2 FRNRAP. The CDR3 DNA sequence: TGTGCTAGTTGCTTCGGTAGGGGTCAGGAGACCCAGTACTTC. Amino acid sequence: CASCFGRGQETQYF. Variable domain in full (rest from reference TRBV12-5 and TRBJ2-5): DARVTQTPRHKVTEMGQEVTMRCQPILGHNTVFWYRQTMMQGLELLAYFRNRAPLDDSGMPKDRFSAEMPDATLATLKIQPSEPRDSAVYFCASCFGRGQETQYFGPGTRLLVL.

Comment on this clonotype: A much larger clone is a single base away; this may be a read error. CDR3 residues: CAGSFFTGGYEQYF. The CDR3 nucleotides are TGTGCCGGCAGTTTTTTCACAGGAGGCTACGAGCAGTACTTC. The chain has TRBV12-3 or TRBV12-4 and TRBJ2-7, with D perhaps being TRBD1 or TRBD2 (5 bases each). The CDR3 loop spans 14 amino acids.

In DNA, the CDR3 is TGTGCCAGCAGTTCCCCCGGAGATAGCGGGGACAATGAGCAGTTCTTC. Translated, it gives CASSSPGDSGDNEQFF. This chain links TRBV12-3 or TRBV12-4 with TRBJ2-1; TRBD2 matches at 8 bases. Trimming at V came to 4 bases and at J to 5 bases, leaving 10 bases not matched to a gene. The CDR3 has 16 residues.

With respect to this clonotype: A much larger clone lies a single base off, so this may be a read error. V usage is TRBV5-1 and J usage is TRBJ2-7; 10 bases match TRBD2. Germline CDR1 and CDR2: SGHRS and YFSETQ. The CDR3 runs to 14 residues. The trim removed 9 bases at V and 3 bases at J, leaving 9 bases unmatched. The CDR3 DNA reads as TGCGCCACCCGACCAGGGACTAGCGACTACGAGCAGTACTTC. Its protein product is CATRPGTSDYEQYF.

As to this clonotype: A much larger clone differs by one base, so this may be a read error. The chain is built from TRBV6-6 and TRBJ2-1; D may be TRBD2 (5 bases). This CDR3 is 16 amino acids long. The V gene lost 4 bases and the J gene lost 7 bases, with 20 bases spanning the gap. Germline assignment: CDR1 MNHNY and CDR2 SVGAGI (reference sequence). The CDR3 DNA reads TGTGCCAGCAGTTCCCACGCCGGTGGGAGTATGAATGAGCAGTTCTTC. This translates into CASSSHAGGSMNEQFF.

Ten or more counts support this clonotype. The chain carries TRBV7-9 and TRBJ2-7; 9 bases agree with TRBD2. V was clipped by 3 bases and J by 1 base; unmatched bases: 1. CDR3 length: 14 amino acids. CDR1 and CDR2 (germline): SEHNR, FQNEAQ (reference sequence). CDR3 sequence: CASSFSGGSYEQYF. CDR3 nucleotides: TGTGCCAGCAGCTTTAGCGGGGGATCCTACGAGCAGTACTTC.

Note on this clonotype: A much larger clone is a single base away; this may be a read error. The chain is built from TRBV19 and TRBJ2-7; 8 bases are shared with TRBD1. CDR1 is LNHDA, CDR2 SQIVND, per germline (reference sequence). This CDR3 region has 13 residues. The CDR3 bases are TGTGCCGGTAGTACGGACAGGGTTGGCGAGCAGTACTTC. This encodes CAGSTDRVGEQYF.

This clonotype was picked up many times. The J gene is TRBJ1-4, the V gene TRBV2; possible D gene TRBD1, 5 bases. This CDR3 is built from 15 residues. Trimming shortened V by 7 bases and J by 7 bases, and 19 bases separated the two germline ends. Germline loops: CDR1 SNHLY, CDR2 FYNNEI. The CDR3 is CASTPAGGQGEKLFF. CDR3 coding DNA: TGTGCCAGCACCCCCGCCGGGGGTCAAGGTGAAAAACTGTTTTTT. The full variable domain, completed using reference TRBV2 and TRBJ1-4, is EPEVTQTPSHQVTQMGQEVILRCVPISNHLYFYWYRQILGQKVEFLVSFYNNEISEKSEIFDDQFSVERPDGSNFTLKIRSTKLEDSAMYFCASTPAGGQGEKLFFGSGTQLSVL.

As for this clonotype: A much larger clonotype is one base distant, so this may be a read error. The CDR3: CASSYGGGASRELFF. CDR3 DNA sequence: TGTGCCAGCAGTTACGGAGGAGGGGCTTCCAGGGAGCTGTTTTTT. The chain has TRBV6-2 or TRBV6-3 and TRBJ2-2; tentative D call: TRBD2 (6 bases). Germline lookup yields CDR1 MNHEY and CDR2 SVGEGT. V dropped 2 bases and J dropped 9 bases, with 16 bases sitting between them. This CDR3 is 15 amino acids long.

This clonotype was recorded at least ten times. The chain uses TRBV5-4 and TRBJ2-2, with 7 nucleotides matching TRBD1. Trimming at V came to 3 bases and at J to 1 base, leaving 18 bases not matched to a gene. Germline loops: CDR1 SGHNT, CDR2 YYREEE (reference sequence). CDR3 length: 20 residues. The CDR3 DNA sequence: TGTGCCAGCAGCTCACGATCGAGACAGGGTAATTCTCTGAACACCGGGGAGCTGTTTTTT. Translated: CASSSRSRQGNSLNTGELFF.

This clonotype was seen repeatedly, ten times or more. This rearrangement joins TRBV28 to TRBJ2-7; TRBD1 aligns across 10 bases. This CDR3 comprises 15 residues. The J segment lost 0 bases and the V segment lost 6 bases, leaving 5 bases of the junction unmatched. Germline lookup yields CDR1 MDHEN and CDR2 SYDVKM. CDR3 in DNA: TGTGCCAGCAGGGAAGGGACAGGGGCCTCCTACGAGCAGTACTTC. It is translated as CASREGTGASYEQYF.

Remarks on this clonotype: A clone one base away is much larger, so this may be a read error. The V and J genes are TRBV11-2 and TRBJ2-5, with D uncertain. Germline-derived CDR1 and CDR2 are SGHAT and FQNNGV. The CDR3 has 11 residues. DNA for the CDR3: TGTGCCAGCAGCAGGCAAGAGACCAAGTACTTC. Its protein product is CASSRQETKYF.

A word on this clonotype: A much larger clone lies one base from this, so it may be a read error. The chain uses TRBV28 and TRBJ1-2; D is undetermined. Germline V gives CDR1 MDHEN, CDR2 SYDVKM. The CDR3 is 16 amino acids. DNA of the CDR3: TGTGGCAGTCCCGTTGTTGATAGCCGAAAGGCCTATGGCTACACCTTC. It codes for CGSPVVDSRKAYGYTF.

This clonotype was seen repeatedly, ten times or more. CDR3 in amino acids: CASSLPRRTEAFF. As DNA, the CDR3 is TGTGCCAGCAGCCTACCGAGGAGGACTGAAGCTTTCTTT. This chain connects TRBV4-2 to TRBJ1-1; D call uncertain. Germline V lookup: CDR1 LGHNA, CDR2 YNFKEQ. Trimming left V 4 bases short and J 5 bases short, with 11 bases between. The CDR3 contains 13 residues.

This clonotype turned up a few times. The chain combines TRBV6-5 with TRBJ2-3; D is possibly TRBD2 (6 bases). Looked up from germline, CDR1 is MNHEY and CDR2 is SVGAGI. The CDR3 covers 16 residues. Trimming took off 7 bases at V and 0 bases at J, with 17 bases between the two ends. This CDR3 is CASNQGPGRSTDTQYF. The DNA for the CDR3 is TGTGCCAGCAACCAGGGCCCCGGGAGAAGCACAGATACGCAGTATTTT.

This clonotype has ten or more counts. The chain employs TRBV6-9 and TRBJ1-2; D gene uncertain. The CDR3 length is 17 residues. Trimming took 5 bases from V and 4 from J, leaving 23 bases between them. Per the germline V gene, CDR1 is MNHGY and CDR2 is SVAAGI. The CDR3 loop is CASSQEAPYGKTYGYTF. The CDR3 DNA is TGTGCCAGCAGTCAGGAAGCGCCTTACGGAAAGACCTATGGCTACACCTTC.

The rearrangement links TRBV19 to TRBJ2-2; tentative D call: TRBD2 (6 bases). The V gene's germline CDR1 is LNHDA and CDR2 SQIVND (reference sequence). The CDR3 totals 16 residues. Trimming stripped 3 bases from V and 3 bases from J, with 14 bases between. The CDR3 is CASSIFLAAYTGELFF. CDR3 coding DNA: TGTGCCAGTAGTATCTTTTTAGCGGCTTACACCGGGGAGCTGTTTTTT.

This sequence joins TRBV20-1 and TRBJ2-5; D gene uncertain. With 0 bases removed from V and 0 bases from J, the gap between germline ends came to 8 bases. The CDR3 contains 14 residues. Germline-derived CDR1 and CDR2 are DFQATT and SNEGSKA (reference sequence). The DNA of the CDR3 is TGCAGTGCTAGAGATTCGGCAGACCAAGAGACCCAGTACTTC. This codes for CSARDSADQETQYF.

This clonotype showed up many times. V is TRBV7-6 and J is TRBJ2-7, with a possible D match to TRBD2 (6 bases). Germline V gene sequence: CDR1 SGHVS, CDR2 FNYEAQ. V was trimmed by 2 bases and J by 5 bases, leaving 13 bases between them. This CDR3 is 14 amino acids long. The CDR3 nucleotides read TGTGCCAGCAGCTTATTGGAGGGGCGGAACGAGCAGTACTTC. Translated, it gives CASSLLEGRNEQYF.

Ten or more counts support this clonotype. This chain connects TRBV18 to TRBJ1-5; TRBD1 agrees at 9 bases. Germline trimming cut 2 bases from V and 7 bases from J; bases unmatched to any gene: 3. Germline V lookup: CDR1 KGHSH, CDR2 LQKENI. CDR3 size: 14 residues. The chain's CDR3 is CASSPRQGEQPQHF. The DNA of the CDR3 is TGTGCCAGCTCACCAAGACAGGGGGAACAGCCCCAGCATTTT.

Comments on this clonotype: With only one base between it and a far larger clone, this is likely a read error. The genes are TRBV3-1 and TRBJ2-7; D gene unclear. The better agreement between TRBJ2-5 and the DNA end casts doubt on the J call. The germline CDR1 and CDR2 sequences are LGHDT and YNNKEL (reference sequence). This CDR3 contains 17 residues. The CDR3 nucleotides read TGTGCCAGCAGCCGTCTACCTCCCATTTCTTTCTCTGGGACCCAGTACTTC. It yields the protein CASSRLPPISFSGTQYF.

This chain's CDR3 is CASSRGGRTGNTIYF. CDR3 in DNA: TGTGCCAGCAGCAGGGGGGGACGCACTGGAAACACCATATATTTT. The chain is built from TRBV5-6 and TRBJ1-3; D is perhaps TRBD1 (6 bases). There are 15 residues in the CDR3. CDR1 SGHDT and CDR2 YYEEEE come from the germline V gene. V dropped 4 bases and J dropped 2 bases, with 13 bases sitting between them.

This clonotype has a handful of counts. The chain couples TRBV27 to TRBJ2-4; D is unresolved. CDR1 is MNHEY and CDR2 is SMNVEV in the germline V gene (reference sequence). This CDR3 is 14 amino acids long. V lost 5 bases to trimming and J lost 0 bases, with 8 bases between them. In DNA form, the CDR3 reads TGTGCCAGCAGTCCTAGGGTAGCCAAAAACATTCAGTACTTC. This translates into CASSPRVAKNIQYF.

About this clonotype: A read error may be the cause here, since a much bigger clone is one base away. The J gene is TRBJ1-2, the V gene TRBV27; no firm D call. The length of the CDR3 is 14 residues. Germline V gene data show CDR1 as MNHEY and CDR2 as SMNVEV (reference sequence). CDR3 coding DNA: TGTGCCGGCAGTTTATCGTCTGGGGACTATGGCTACACCTTC. This sequence encodes CAGSLSSGDYGYTF.

At least ten counts were recorded for this clonotype. This chain joins TRBV19 and TRBJ2-5; D remains ambiguous. The CDR3 is 13 amino acids. Germline-derived CDR1 and CDR2 are LNHDA and SQIVND (reference sequence). Trimming shortened V by 8 bases and J by 2 bases, and 12 bases separated the two germline ends. The CDR3 protein is CASGPGRQETQYF. Written as DNA, the CDR3 is TGTGCCAGTGGCCCGGGCAGACAAGAGACCCAGTACTTC.

This clonotype was counted a few times. This rearrangement joins TRBV30 to TRBJ2-5; maybe TRBD1 (5 bases). In germline, CDR1 is GTSNPN, CDR2 SVGIG (reference sequence). The V end was cut by 0 bases, the J end by 4 bases, with 9 bases between. This CDR3 has 13 amino acids. The CDR3 protein is CAWSVAGIETQYF. CDR3 in DNA: TGTGCCTGGAGTGTAGCAGGGATAGAGACCCAGTACTTC. The full variable domain, with the rest looked up from reference TRBV30 and TRBJ2-5, is SQTIHQWPATLVQPVGSPLSLECTVEGTSNPNLYWYRQAAGRGLQLLFYSVGIGQISSEVPQNLSASRPQDRQFILSSKKLLLSDSGFYLCAWSVAGIETQYFGPGTRLLVL.

This clonotype occurred many times. V and J are TRBV5-1 and TRBJ2-3; 9 positions agree with TRBD2. The CDR3 is made up of 17 amino acids. Per germline, CDR1 SGHRS and CDR2 YFSETQ. V was pared by 4 bases and J by 0 bases, with 9 bases of the junction left unmatched. This chain's CDR3 is CASSTGVAGGSTDTQYF. CDR3 DNA: TGCGCCAGCAGCACGGGTGTTGCGGGAGGGAGCACAGATACGCAGTATTTT.

This clonotype was seen many times. J is TRBJ1-5 and V is TRBV19, with 7 bases that match TRBD1. V was pared by 5 bases and J by 6 bases, with 10 bases of the junction left unmatched. Looked up from germline, CDR1 is LNHDA and CDR2 is SQIVND (reference sequence). CDR3 size: 15 residues. The DNA of the CDR3 is TGTGCCAGTAGTGTCGACAGGGAGATCGCTCAGCCCCAGCATTTT. It is translated as CASSVDREIAQPQHF.

This clonotype was seen more than once but under ten times. The CDR3 spells CASSTTLELGKTYGYTF. The CDR3 coding sequence is TGTGCCAGCAGTACAACTCTAGAACTGGGAAAGACCTATGGCTACACCTTC. The V gene is TRBV25-1, the J gene TRBJ1-2; no reliable D call. In germline, CDR1 is MGHDK, CDR2 SYGVNS. Trimming left V 5 bases short and J 4 bases short, with 23 bases between. The CDR3 has 17 residues.

The table lists this clonotype with many counts. V is TRBV11-2 and J is TRBJ2-3; TRBD1 aligns across 7 bases. The length of the CDR3 is 13 residues. V dropped 1 base and J dropped 5; count of bases not matched to a gene: 0. The germline V gene encodes CDR1 SGHAT and CDR2 FQNNGV. The CDR3 DNA is TGTGCCAGCAGCTTAGGGACAGGAGATACGCAGTATTTT. The encoded protein is CASSLGTGDTQYF.

On this clonotype itself: This clone may be a read error of a much larger clone one base away. The chain is built from TRBV12-2 and TRBJ1-2. TRBV12-2 is a pseudogene segment. The CDR3 runs to 17 residues. CDR3 nucleotides: TGTGCAAGTCGCCGTTGGGGGACTCCACGAAAGACCCATGGCTACACCTTC. Translating it yields CASRRWGTPRKTHGYTF.